Sequencing of this TCR beta chain was carried out in a study of T cell responses to AZD1222 COVID-19 vaccine. As regards this clone: Antigen: not known.

Trimming cost V 3 bases and J 7 bases, with 9 bases left between them. The CDR3 loop spans 12 amino acids. The germline V gene has CDR1 SGHAT and CDR2 FQNNGV. Study results and limitations: Nearly half of spike-specific TCRs reportedly target variant regions that are unmutated in the B.1.351 and B.1.1.7 variants. Vaccine-associated CD4 TCRs ranged over spike, dominating at 160-218 and 743-854. Clonal diversity may have been underestimated in mostly white British donors.

Data came from immunoSEQ multiplex PCR; TCRdb stores just in-frame clones and leaves some out. Altogether 90,000 to 100,000 clones are present, 75% to 90% being singletons, with the ten largest covering about 7.8%. The V call is TRBV11-2, the J call TRBJ1-2, with unresolved D. The receptor was isolated from an adult in good health. This specimen consisted of peripheral blood, obtained on day 0 of AZD1222 vaccination. CDR3 residues: CASSFGNGGYTF. The CDR3 coding sequence is TGTGCCAGCAGCTTCGGTAACGGTGGCTACACCTTC.